Listed here are 32 T cell receptor beta chains from one sample, sequenced in a study of T cells in Graves' hyperthyroidism and ophthalmopathy. Amplification of TCR beta CDR3 regions was performed using RNA transcripts as template. The primer set for the first-round RT-PCR of the TCR CDR3 was HTBI. TCRdb reprocessed the multiplex PCR reads with MiXCR, giving one entry per CDR3 protein. The data show 490,000 or so distinct CDR3 sequences, about 16% seen once. Sequencing was done on a sample of blood. The receptors originated from a woman in her twenties or thirties with Graves' ophthalmopathy.

CDR3 coding DNA: TGTGCCAGCAGCTTACCCAGCTCCGCTGCCAAAAACATTCAGTACTTC. It specifies CASSLPSSAAKNIQYF. The V and J genes are TRBV7-2 and TRBJ2-4; D is unresolved. Germline V lookup: CDR1 SGHTA, CDR2 FQGNSA. Trimming pared 2 bases from V and 1 base from J, leaving 12 bases between. The CDR3 sequence is 16 residues long.

This clonotype was counted at least ten times. This chain joins TRBV20-1 and TRBJ2-1; 7 bases fit TRBD2. Losses at the gene ends were 0 bases for V and 1 base for J; bases not matched to a gene: 12. Looked up from germline, CDR1 is DFQATT and CDR2 is SNEGSKA (reference sequence). This CDR3 has 18 residues. The CDR3 is CSARDRVVGGESYNEQFF. DNA of the CDR3: TGCAGTGCTAGAGATCGCGTTGTTGGGGGGGAGTCCTACAATGAGCAGTTCTTC.

This clonotype was found many times. The rearrangement joins TRBV20-1 to TRBJ2-5; TRBD2 agrees at 8 bases. This CDR3 has 12 amino acids. Germline V gene lookup returns CDR1 DFQATT and CDR2 SNEGSKA (reference sequence). CDR3 protein: CSTQAGVETQYF. CDR3 nucleotide sequence: TGCAGCACCCAAGCGGGAGTGGAGACCCAGTACTTC.

This clonotype was seen many times. The chain is built from TRBV3-1 and TRBJ2-1; D remains ambiguous. CDR3 length equals 13 residues. Germline loops: CDR1 LGHDT, CDR2 YNNKEL (reference sequence). Trimming took 1 base from V and 7 from J, leaving 8 bases between them. DNA of the CDR3: TGTGCCAGCAGCCAAGGTGCCGAGAATGAGCAGTTCTTC. Translating gives CASSQGAENEQFF.

This clonotype showed up many times. The rearrangement links TRBV28 to TRBJ2-1, with 11 bases identical to TRBD2. The V gene's germline CDR1 is MDHEN and CDR2 SYDVKM. This CDR3 is built from 14 residues. With 7 bases clipped from V and 7 bases from J, the junction kept 6 bases outside the gene matches. Written as DNA, the CDR3 is TGTGCCAGCACGACTAGCGGGGCGGGGAATGAGCAGTTCTTC. It codes for CASTTSGAGNEQFF.

This clonotype was observed a handful of times. This chain uses TRBV5-1 with TRBJ2-1; 7 nucleotides align to TRBD2. CDR1 is SGHRS, CDR2 YFSETQ, per germline. The CDR3 is 13 residues long. Trimming took 5 bases from V and 8 from J; bases not matched to a gene: 7. The chain's CDR3 is CASSPGLTHEQFF. DNA of the CDR3: TGCGCCAGCAGTCCGGGACTAACCCATGAGCAGTTCTTC.

The rearrangement uses TRBV28 and TRBJ1-4, with 8 bases matching TRBD1. The ends lost 4 bases at V and 10 bases at J; junction bases unmatched: 8. The CDR3 loop spans 14 amino acids. Germline CDR1 reads MDHEN; CDR2 reads SYDVKM. The CDR3: CASSSDRVNRKLFF. The CDR3 DNA sequence: TGTGCCAGCAGTTCGGACAGGGTGAATAGAAAACTGTTTTTT. Looking up the rest from reference TRBV28 and TRBJ1-4 gives the full variable domain: DVKVTQSSRYLVKRTGEKVFLECVQDMDHENMFWYRQDPGLGLRLIYFSYDVKMKEKGDIPEGYSVSREKKERFSLILESASTNQTSMYLCASSSDRVNRKLFFGSGTQLSVL.

The table lists this clonotype with many counts. In DNA form, the CDR3 reads TGTGCCAGCAGTTACTCGCCACATGGGTCTGAGACCCAGTACTTC. It specifies CASSYSPHGSETQYF. The chain recombines TRBV6-5 with TRBJ2-5; D unresolved. V was trimmed by 0 bases and J by 5 bases, leaving 13 bases between them. This CDR3 contains 15 residues. CDR1 and CDR2 from the germline V gene are MNHEY and SVGAGI.

This clonotype was picked up many times. The chain links TRBV18 to TRBJ1-5; no clear D. The CDR3 totals 11 residues. Between the trimmed V and J ends, which lost 3 bases and 7 bases, there was a span of 4 bases. Per germline, CDR1 KGHSH and CDR2 LQKENI. CDR3 region: CASSPYQPQHF. CDR3 coding DNA: TGTGCCAGCTCACCTTACCAGCCCCAGCATTTT.

For this clonotype: This may be a read error: a much more frequent sequence differs by one nucleotide. V usage is TRBV28 and J usage is TRBJ1-2; no firm D call. CDR3 length equals 11 residues. Per germline, CDR1 MDHEN and CDR2 SYDVKM. The CDR3 sequence: CAGSFWAGYTF. The CDR3 DNA follows: TGTGCCGGCAGTTTTTGGGCGGGCTACACCTTC.

At least ten counts were recorded for this clonotype. V usage is TRBV5-5 and J usage is TRBJ2-7, with D unresolved. V lost 3 bases to trimming and J lost 3 bases, with 13 bases between them. This CDR3 region has 14 residues. CDR1 and CDR2 (germline): SGHKS, YYEKEE (reference sequence). The CDR3: CASSSSPSGYEQYF. Here the CDR3 DNA reads TGTGCCAGCAGCTCCTCCCCCTCGGGCTACGAGCAGTACTTC.

The chain carries TRBV9 and TRBJ2-7; D not resolved. In germline, CDR1 is SGDLS, CDR2 YYNGEE. There are 16 residues in the CDR3. The V and J ends lost 0 bases and 0 bases respectively, with 13 bases between them. The CDR3 nucleotides read TGTGCCAGCAGCGTAGAGGCGGCAAGTAGCTCCTACGAGCAGTACTTC. Its protein is CASSVEAASSSYEQYF.

The genes are TRBV28 and TRBJ2-3; D may be TRBD2 (6 bases). This CDR3 contains 15 residues. V shed 3 bases and J shed 6 bases, with 16 bases lying between them. Germline lookup yields CDR1 MDHEN and CDR2 SYDVKM. The CDR3 bases are TGTGCCAGCAGTTTTCCTCGACTAGTAGCGGATACGCAGTATTTT. Amino acid sequence: CASSFPRLVADTQYF.

The sample holds a few counts of this clonotype. This rearrangement joins TRBV19 to TRBJ2-1, with D possibly being TRBD1 (6 bases). The CDR3 contains 18 residues. CDR1 is LNHDA, CDR2 SQIVND, per germline (reference sequence). V lost 6 bases and J 5 bases, leaving 26 bases between the germline ends. This chain's CDR3 is CASSRGRTVATSNNEQFF. CDR3 in DNA: TGTGCCAGTAGCAGGGGCCGGACGGTGGCCACATCAAACAATGAGCAGTTCTTC.

In this sample, this clonotype turned up many times. This chain connects TRBV9 to TRBJ2-7, with no clear D. The CDR3 loop spans 14 amino acids. V was pared by 3 bases and J by 5 bases, with 15 bases between. Germline CDR1 is SGDLS and CDR2 is YYNGEE. CDR3: CASSARTNDHEQYF. The CDR3 nucleotides are TGTGCCAGCAGCGCGAGGACCAACGACCACGAGCAGTACTTC.

This clonotype was recorded at least ten times. The gene calls are TRBV6-6 and TRBJ2-1, with TRBD2 matching 7 bases. With 2 bases clipped from V and 0 bases from J, the junction kept 10 bases outside the gene matches. The CDR3 covers 18 residues. Germline V lookup: CDR1 MNHNY, CDR2 SVGAGI (reference sequence). The CDR3 DNA reads TGTGCCAGCAGTTACGGCGTTTGGGGGGGGAGCTCCTACAATGAGCAGTTCTTC. Amino acid sequence: CASSYGVWGGSSYNEQFF.

This chain links TRBV12-3 or TRBV12-4 with TRBJ2-2, with 7 nucleotides matching TRBD1. The CDR3 covers 14 residues. J gave up 5 bases and V 4 bases, and 4 bases lay outside the gene matches. The CDR3 region has the DNA TGTGCCAGCAGTTCCGACAGGGCAACCGGGGAGCTGTTTTTT. Its protein is CASSSDRATGELFF.

This clonotype was detected ten times or more. J is TRBJ1-1 and V is TRBV2; a possible D gene is TRBD1 (6 bases). Trimming removed 6 bases from V and 2 bases from J, with 13 bases in between. Germline CDR1 and CDR2: SNHLY and FYNNEI. The CDR3 is 14 amino acids. CDR3: CASRYIQGNTEAFF. CDR3 sequence (DNA): TGTGCCAGCAGGTATATACAGGGAAACACTGAAGCTTTCTTT.

The table lists this clonotype with many counts. CDR3 DNA sequence: TGTGCCAGCTGGCCATCCGGGGGAAGCGAGCAGTACTTC. This gives the protein CASWPSGGSEQYF. The chain recombines TRBV28 with TRBJ2-7; D may be TRBD2 (6 bases). Germline V gene lookup returns CDR1 MDHEN and CDR2 SYDVKM. The CDR3 is made up of 13 amino acids. Trimming stripped 8 bases from V and 6 bases from J, with 17 bases between.

This clonotype has ten or more counts. The J gene is TRBJ2-4, the V gene TRBV20-1; TRBD1 agrees at 8 bases. Per the germline V gene, CDR1 is DFQATT and CDR2 is SNEGSKA (reference sequence). V gave up 5 bases and J gave up 7 bases; unmatched junction bases: 7. The CDR3 is 13 residues long. In DNA form, the CDR3 reads TGCAGTGCTCACGGACAGGGAGGCAACATTCAGTACTTC. The encoded protein is CSAHGQGGNIQYF.

This clonotype has ten or more counts. The rearrangement links TRBV18 to TRBJ2-1; 12 nucleotides match TRBD2. J gave up 4 bases and V 1 base, and 5 bases lay outside the gene matches. Looked up from germline, CDR1 is KGHSH and CDR2 is LQKENI. This CDR3 comprises 17 residues. In nucleotides, the CDR3 is TGTGCCAGCTCACCACGCCCCGGGACTAGCGGGTACAATGAGCAGTTCTTC. Its translation: CASSPRPGTSGYNEQFF.

Many counts were recorded for this clonotype. This chain links TRBV12-3 or TRBV12-4 with TRBJ1-2; no clear D gene. The CDR3 has 15 amino acids. V was trimmed by 5 bases and J by 0 bases, leaving 13 bases between them. The CDR3 DNA sequence: TGTGCCAGCAGTCCGAGTCCGAGGGCTAACTATGGCTACACCTTC. This encodes CASSPSPRANYGYTF.

This clonotype was seen repeatedly, ten times or more. J is TRBJ1-2 and V is TRBV28; no firm D call. The CDR3 loop spans 16 amino acids. Per the germline V gene, CDR1 is MDHEN and CDR2 is SYDVKM. V shed 5 bases and J shed 6 bases, with 22 bases lying between them. Here the CDR3 DNA reads TGTGCCAGCAGTGCGCGTGGGATGATTACCTATGATGGCTACACCTTC. Its protein product is CASSARGMITYDGYTF.

This clonotype was detected ten times or more. The chain links TRBV27 to TRBJ2-1; D is perhaps TRBD2 (6 bases). CDR1 and CDR2 from the germline V gene are MNHEY and SMNVEV (reference sequence). Deletions cut 6 bases from V and 5 bases from J, with 20 bases between. This CDR3 is 16 amino acids long. The chain's CDR3 is CASSDRAGPGNNEQFF. For the CDR3, the DNA is TGTGCCAGCAGCGATCGAGCGGGCCCGGGGAACAATGAGCAGTTCTTC.

This clonotype was observed at least ten times. The rearrangement links TRBV28 to TRBJ1-1; 7 bases are shared with TRBD1. V dropped 7 bases and J dropped 4; count of bases not matched to a gene: 12. Germline V CDR1 and CDR2: MDHEN, SYDVKM. The CDR3 loop spans 15 amino acids. The CDR3 sequence: CASTKTQGIGTEAFF. The CDR3 nucleotides are TGTGCCAGCACTAAAACACAGGGGATTGGCACTGAAGCTTTCTTT.

This clonotype was counted many times. The chain employs TRBV6-2 or TRBV6-3 and TRBJ2-1, with 8 bases that match TRBD2. The CDR3 consists of 15 residues. CDR1 and CDR2 from the germline V gene are MNHEY and SVGEGT. The ends lost 6 bases at V and 7 bases at J; junction bases unmatched: 11. The CDR3 region has the DNA TGTGCCAGCAGGGAGAGCGGGAGTGGGGGTAATGAGCAGTTCTTC. Protein: CASRESGSGGNEQFF.

There are many counts of this clonotype. The CDR3 is CASSEVGRRNTEAFF. The CDR3 DNA sequence: TGCGCCAGCAGTGAAGTGGGACGGAGGAACACTGAAGCTTTCTTT. The V and J genes are TRBV10-2 and TRBJ1-1, with a weak D call TRBD1 (5 bases). The germline V and J ends were trimmed by 3 bases and 1 base, with 12 bases remaining between them. The CDR3 totals 15 residues. Germline V gene lookup returns CDR1 WSHSY and CDR2 SAAADI.

This chain uses TRBV6-5 with TRBJ2-7; 8 nucleotides line up with TRBD1. The V segment lost 2 bases and the J segment 3 bases; nucleotides outside the gene matches: 15. The CDR3 spans 18 residues. Germline lookup yields CDR1 MNHEY and CDR2 SVGAGI. CDR3 nucleotide sequence: TGTGCCAGCAGTTACCTCGGGACAGGCTGGGGACCTAACTACGAGCAGTACTTC. It yields the protein CASSYLGTGWGPNYEQYF.

The table lists this clonotype with many counts. The chain recombines TRBV25-1 with TRBJ1-2; maybe TRBD1 (5 bases). The CDR3 extends over 15 amino acids. Per germline, CDR1 MGHDK and CDR2 SYGVNS. Trimming shortened V by 1 base and J by 4 bases, and 13 bases separated the two germline ends. CDR3 loop: CASSESGTDFYGYTF. Written as DNA, the CDR3 is TGTGCCAGCAGTGAATCCGGGACGGATTTCTATGGCTACACCTTC.

A few counts support this clonotype. The CDR3 sequence is CASSQEGQGAGGGELFF. The CDR3 coding sequence is TGTGCCAGCAGCCAAGAAGGGCAGGGGGCAGGTGGCGGGGAGCTGTTTTTT. The V and J genes are TRBV4-2 and TRBJ2-2; 8 bases match TRBD1. CDR1 LGHNA and CDR2 YNFKEQ come from the germline V gene. V was clipped by 0 bases and J by 7 bases; unmatched bases: 10. The CDR3 loop spans 17 amino acids.

The chain has TRBV14 and TRBJ2-2; D possibly matches TRBD1 or TRBD2 (6 bases each). CDR1 is SGHDN and CDR2 is FVKESK in the germline V gene. The CDR3 sequence is 16 residues long. V lost 0 bases to trimming and J lost 6 bases, with 14 bases between them. CDR3 amino acids: CASSQDLGGASGELFF. The CDR3 nucleotides read TGTGCCAGCAGCCAAGATCTGGGGGGCGCCTCCGGGGAGCTGTTTTTT.

This clonotype was detected a few times. The rearrangement links TRBV19 to TRBJ1-2; TRBD1 aligns across 7 bases. The CDR3 length is 13 residues. The germline gives CDR1 LNHDA, CDR2 SQIVND (reference sequence). V gave up 2 bases and J gave up 8 bases; unmatched junction bases: 5. Here the CDR3 reads CASSIKGAGGYTF. The DNA for the CDR3 is TGTGCCAGTAGTATAAAGGGGGCAGGCGGCTACACCTTC.